This TCR beta chain was sequenced in a study of CD4 and CD8 cells across lung adenocarcinoma regions. CDR3 length: 10 amino acids. Looked up from germline, CDR1 is WNHNN and CDR2 is SYGVQD (reference sequence). MiXCR was run by TCRdb on the PCR reads, yielding one entry per CDR3 protein. The table records around 19,000 distinct CDR3 sequences, roughly half of them present only once. This clonotype appeared a few times. Sequenced: CD8+ T cells from the center of a lung tumor. This receptor was taken from a female donor with lung adenocarcinoma. The CD4 and CD8 labels of this study may be unreliable. This chain links TRBV10-1 with TRBJ2-1, with D unclear. The J call may be incorrect, as the DNA end agrees better with TRBJ2-7. CDR3 in amino acids: CASSMCEQYF. CDR3 DNA: TGCGCCAGCTCGATGTGCGAGCAGTACTTC.